The rows below give T cell receptor beta chains drawn from one sample of a study of T cells in Graves' hyperthyroidism and ophthalmopathy. TCRdb analysed the multiplex PCR reads with MiXCR anew, one entry per CDR3 protein. The repertoire has fewer than 600,000 distinct CDR3 sequences, 12% to 15% of them found once; the top ten carry approximately 13%. The sample consisted of blood. The receptors shown here come from a woman aged 40 to 49 with Graves' hyperthyroidism. Both conserved end residues are part of each CDR3. A D gene is named only where the DNA matches it firmly. Size is omitted from some rows. Given values are once, few, many or a class for expanded clones.

d_gene	v_gene	abundance	j_gene	CDR3aa	CDR3nt
-	TRBV20-1	few	TRBJ2-7	CSEIRRGASYEQYF	TGCAGTGAAATACGGCGGGGAGCCTCCTACGAGCAGTACTTC
TRBD2	TRBV20-1	-	TRBJ2-1	CSAYTSGRALSDEQFF	TGCAGTGCGTATACTAGCGGGAGGGCCTTATCGGATGAGCAGTTCTTC
-	TRBV20-1	many	TRBJ2-6	CSATDPRDVLTF	TGCAGTGCTACAGACCCAAGAGACGTCCTGACTTTC
TRBD2	TRBV12-3/TRBV12-4	few	TRBJ2-3	CASRGTSGGPEAQYF	TGTGCCAGCAGGGGGACTAGCGGAGGGCCGGAGGCGCAGTATTTT
-	TRBV20-1	-	TRBJ1-6	CSGGGSYNSPLHF	TGCAGTGGGGGGGGCTCCTATAATTCACCCCTCCACTTT
-	TRBV19	-	TRBJ1-1	CASSISSLNTEAFF	TGTGCCAGTAGTATATCTAGCCTAAACACTGAAGCTTTCTTT
-	TRBV2	-	TRBJ1-1	CASSPPSFF	TGTGCCAGCAGTCCCCCCAGTTTCTTT
TRBD2	TRBV7-2	many	TRBJ2-2	CASSSGLAVRTGELFF	TGTGCCAGCAGCTCGGGACTAGCGGTGCGCACCGGGGAGCTGTTTTTT
-	TRBV7-9	many	TRBJ1-1	CASSPRMTEAFF	TGTGCCAGCAGCCCCAGGATGACTGAAGCTTTCTTT
-	TRBV4-2	few	TRBJ2-3	CASSQDQGGRDTQYF	TGTGCCAGCAGCCAAGATCAAGGGGGGCGGGATACGCAGTATTTT
-	TRBV9	many	TRBJ1-1	CASSVGGTTEAFF	TGTGCCAGCAGCGTAGGAGGTACGACTGAAGCTTTCTTT
-	TRBV3-1	many	TRBJ2-7	CASSISEVSYEQYF	TGTGCCAGCAGCATTAGCGAGGTCTCCTACGAGCAGTACTTC
-	TRBV28	-	TRBJ1-6	CASSLQDNSPLHF	TGTGCCAGCAGTTTGCAGGATAATTCACCCCTCCACTTT
-	TRBV18	many	TRBJ2-5	CASSPGRTVETQYF	TGTGCCAGCTCACCAGGGCGGACAGTGGAGACCCAGTACTTC
TRBD1	TRBV2	many	TRBJ2-3	CASSDRGGTDTQYF	TGTGCCAGCTCGGACAGGGGTGGGACAGATACGCAGTATTTT